This T cell receptor beta chain was recorded in a study of cytomegalovirus exposure and HLA in healthy donors. Whole-study results and caveats: Earlier analysis found most TCR beta V segments productive about 90% or about 30% of the time.

While unrecorded immune exposures were likely, the donors were nominally healthy when sampled. Primers included in the PCR were 60 Vbeta and 13 Jbeta primers. Clones were read by immunoSEQ multiplex PCR, and TCRdb kept only the in-frame ones, dropping some. This table holds under 200,000 clones, about 13% found once. This clone was counted between two and nine times. The antigen is unknown. The CDR3 has 14 amino acids. CDR1 SEHNR and CDR2 FQNEAQ come from the germline V gene (reference sequence). V dropped 1 base and J dropped 7 bases, with 8 bases sitting between them. The TCR comes from a man aged 50 to 60 in good health and CMV-seropositive. Specimen: PBMCs. The chain carries TRBV7-9 and TRBJ1-6; maybe TRBD1 (5 bases). This chain's CDR3 is CASSLVAGNSPLHF. For the CDR3, the DNA is TGTGCCAGCAGCTTAGTCGCAGGGAATTCACCCCTCCACTTT.